The T cell receptor beta chain described here comes from a study of OX40 agonist ivuxolimab in advanced cancers. Whole-study results and caveats: On average, CD8+ T cells showed a greater number of expanded clones than CD4+.

Points on this clone: What it binds is unknown.

Sequenced by immunoSEQ multiplex PCR; TCRdb stores in-frame clones only, minus some. Of some 58,000 clones detected, around 86% appear once; the ten largest clones hold approximately 13%. Per the germline V gene, CDR1 is SNHLY and CDR2 is FYNNEI. Trimming cost V 7 bases and J 7 bases, with 5 bases left between them. CDR3 length: 10 residues. The chain is built from TRBV2 and TRBJ2-1, with D unresolved. Specimen: CD4+ or CD8+ T cells sorted from blood, collected in a trial of the OX40 agonist ivuxolimab. The receptor was isolated from an adult with an advanced solid tumor such as melanoma, head and neck, liver or kidney cancer. The DNA for the CDR3 is TGTGCCAGCACTCCGAATGAGCAGTTCTTC. This translates into CASTPNEQFF.